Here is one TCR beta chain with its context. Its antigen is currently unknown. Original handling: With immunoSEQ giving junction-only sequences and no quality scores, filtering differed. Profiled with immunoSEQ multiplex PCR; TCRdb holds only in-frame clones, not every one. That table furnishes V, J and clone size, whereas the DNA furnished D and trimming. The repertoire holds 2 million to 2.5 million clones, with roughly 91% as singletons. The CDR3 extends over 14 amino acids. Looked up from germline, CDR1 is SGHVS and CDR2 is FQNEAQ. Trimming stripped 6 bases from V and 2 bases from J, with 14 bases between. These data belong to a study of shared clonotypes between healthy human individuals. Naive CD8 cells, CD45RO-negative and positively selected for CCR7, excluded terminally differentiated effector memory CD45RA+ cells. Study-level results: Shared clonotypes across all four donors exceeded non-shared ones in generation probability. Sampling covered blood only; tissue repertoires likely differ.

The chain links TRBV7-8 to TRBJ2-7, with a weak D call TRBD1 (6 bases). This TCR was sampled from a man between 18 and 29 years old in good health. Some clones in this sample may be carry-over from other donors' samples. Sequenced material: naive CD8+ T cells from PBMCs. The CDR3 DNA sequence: TGTGCCAGCAGTTCCCACAGGGTCCCCTACGAGCAGTACTTC. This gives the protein CASSSHRVPYEQYF. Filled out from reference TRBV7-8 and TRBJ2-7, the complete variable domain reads GAGVSQSPRYKVAKRGQDVALRCDPISGHVSLFWYQQALGQGPEFLTYFQNEAQLDKSGLPSDRFFAERPEGSVSTLKIQRTQQEDSAVYLCASSSHRVPYEQYFGPGTRLTVT.